A single T cell receptor beta chain is shown here with its context. The antigen is not known. This CDR3 spans 14 amino acids. Between the trimmed V and J ends, which lost 2 bases and 6 bases, there was a span of 13 bases. Germline lookup yields CDR1 SEHNR and CDR2 FQNEAQ (reference sequence). The entry originates in a study of T cells after posttransplantation cyclophosphamide. Broader study findings: Later post-transplant blood repertoires were often dominated by donor CD8+ memory clones. Recipient CMV seropositivity and CMV reactivation strongly tracked TRB clonality. Tissue-infiltrating T cells from skin or gut overlapped little with blood T cells.

Busulfan-fludarabine conditioning, marrow transplant, and cyclophosphamide on days +3 and +4 were administered. Profiling relied on immunoSEQ multiplex PCR, and the TCRdb table lists in-frame clones only, not all of them. This table has 42,000 or so clones, roughly 87% appearing once. This rearrangement joins TRBV7-9 to TRBJ1-2, with D maybe TRBD1 (6 bases). The sequencing here drew on PBMCs, taken 62 days after allogeneic stem cell transplant with posttransplant cyclophosphamide. This TCR was recovered from a male patient aged 55 to 69 who received an allogeneic stem cell transplant from a related donor and was CMV-positive. The T cells may partly be graft donor cells. CDR3 DNA: TGTGCCAGCAGCTTATCCGACAGGAACCATGGCTACACCTTC. Its translation is CASSLSDRNHGYTF.